Presented here are 24 T cell receptor beta chains from one specimen sequenced in a study of shared clonotypes between healthy human individuals. The table came from immunoSEQ multiplex PCR; TCRdb's copy has only in-frame clones and leaves some out. The profile shows some 1,100,000 clones, around 78% of them singletons. Sequenced material: memory CD4+ T cells from PBMCs. Subset meaning: CD45RA-negative fraction. The origin of the receptors is a man aged 18 to 29 in good health. Some clones in this sample may be carry-over from other donors' samples.

This chain links TRBV5-6 with TRBJ2-3; TRBD2 agrees at 7 bases. Per the germline V gene, CDR1 is SGHDT and CDR2 is YYEEEE. The junction had 4 bases not matched to a gene; V was cut back by 8 bases and J by 1 base. The CDR3 has 13 residues. For the CDR3, the DNA is TGTGCCAGTTTAGCGGGTGGCACAGATACGCAGTATTTT. It codes for CASLAGGTDTQYF.

This chain links TRBV19 with TRBJ2-3; 7 nucleotides match TRBD1. Per germline, CDR1 LNHDA and CDR2 SQIVND (reference sequence). The CDR3 spans 15 residues. The V and J ends lost 11 bases and 2 bases, in that order; junction bases with no gene match: 13. The CDR3 DNA sequence: TGTGCCCAGACCTCTGACAGGGAGTTCACAGATACGCAGTATTTT. This gives the protein CAQTSDREFTDTQYF.

This clone has only a few counts. The chain couples TRBV7-3 to TRBJ2-3; 12 bases are shared with TRBD2. The CDR3 runs 16 residues. Unmatched junction bases numbered 6, after V lost 4 bases and J lost 4 bases. Looked up from germline, CDR1 is SGHTA and CDR2 is FQGTGA. The CDR3 DNA reads TGTGCCAGCAGCTCAGGACTAGCGGGAAAGGCAGATACGCAGTATTTT. Encoded protein: CASSSGLAGKADTQYF.

This chain links TRBV6-6 with TRBJ1-5; TRBD1 might be the D (6 bases). CDR3 length: 16 residues. Per germline, CDR1 MNHNY and CDR2 SVGAGI (reference sequence). Trimming shortened V by 2 bases and J by 0 bases, and 11 bases separated the two germline ends. CDR3 residues: CASSYEGGPSNQPQHF. The DNA for the CDR3 is TGTGCCAGCAGTTACGAGGGGGGACCTAGCAATCAGCCCCAGCATTTT.

The V and J genes are TRBV27 and TRBJ1-1; D unresolved. V was shortened by 2 bases and J by 0 bases, with 10 bases between the two germline ends. The length of the CDR3 is 15 residues. CDR1 and CDR2 from the germline V gene are MNHEY and SMNVEV (reference sequence). CDR3 region: CASSLGRLMNTEAFF. CDR3 DNA sequence: TGTGCCAGCAGTTTAGGGCGGCTTATGAACACTGAAGCTTTCTTT.

The chain couples TRBV29-1 to TRBJ2-5; 7 bases map to TRBD2. Germline V lookup: CDR1 SQVTM, CDR2 ANQGSEA. With V trimmed by 4 bases and J by 0 bases, 14 bases remained unmatched. The CDR3 loop spans 17 amino acids. The CDR3 sequence: CSVAGLTVGGYQETQYF. The CDR3 nucleotides read TGCAGCGTTGCTGGTCTTACGGTGGGAGGGTACCAAGAGACCCAGTACTTC.

CDR3 sequence (DNA): TGTGCCAGCAGTAGGAAGGGGAAGAGCTCCTACGAGCAGTACTTC. Translating it yields CASSRKGKSSYEQYF. V is TRBV6-6 and J is TRBJ2-7; D is perhaps TRBD1 (5 bases). Trimming shortened V by 5 bases and J by 0 bases, and 14 bases separated the two germline ends. The CDR3 covers 15 residues. The germline gives CDR1 MNHNY, CDR2 SVGAGI (reference sequence).

The V and J genes are TRBV7-2 and TRBJ2-7, with D tentatively TRBD1 or TRBD2 (5 bases each). V was shortened by 6 bases and J by 2 bases, with 17 bases between the two germline ends. Germline V CDR1 and CDR2: SGHTA, FQGNSA. The CDR3 extends over 15 amino acids. CDR3 in DNA: TGTGCCAGCAGGCAAGGTCGGGACCGGGCCTACGAGCAGTACTTC. It translates to CASRQGRDRAYEQYF.

This chain uses TRBV7-3 with TRBJ1-1; D is possibly TRBD1 (5 bases). Germline CDR1 and CDR2: SGHTA and FQGTGA. This CDR3 is built from 14 residues. Trimming removed 5 bases at V and 4 bases at J, with 14 bases between. The CDR3 spells CASSLGDRGTEAFF. The DNA for the CDR3 is TGTGCCAGCAGCCTGGGGGATAGGGGCACTGAAGCTTTCTTT.

The chain joins TRBV20-1 to TRBJ1-1; D is unclear. V was shortened by 4 bases and J by 4 bases, with 7 bases between the two germline ends. This CDR3 spans 11 amino acids. Germline values: CDR1 DFQATT, CDR2 SNEGSKA (reference sequence). DNA of the CDR3: TGCAGTGCTACCGGGAGCACTGAAGCTTTCTTT. Translating it yields CSATGSTEAFF.

This clone was observed a single time. This chain connects TRBV7-9 to TRBJ2-5; 10 positions match TRBD1. J lost 0 bases, V lost 3 bases, and 1 base had no gene match. From germline, CDR1 is SEHNR and CDR2 FQNEAQ (reference sequence). This CDR3 region has 15 residues. The CDR3 DNA follows: TGTGCCAGCAGCTTGGGACAGGGGAACCAAGAGACCCAGTACTTC. It yields the protein CASSLGQGNQETQYF.

Remarks on this clone: This sample includes further DNA sequences coding for the same CDR3. The chain combines TRBV5-1 with TRBJ2-5, with unresolved D. V dropped 0 bases and J dropped 4 bases, with 10 bases sitting between them. Germline V gene sequence: CDR1 SGHRS, CDR2 YFSETQ. CDR3 size: 14 residues. The CDR3 region has the DNA TGCGCCAGCAGCTTGGAAGGGAACGGAGAGACCCAGTACTTC. Translating gives CASSLEGNGETQYF.

This chain uses TRBV30 with TRBJ2-5, with a weak D call TRBD1 (5 bases). This CDR3 has 14 amino acids. V was pared by 2 bases and J by 1 base, with 11 bases between. The germline gives CDR1 GTSNPN, CDR2 SVGIG (reference sequence). The CDR3 bases are TGTGCCTGGAGTTACCAGGGCCTCCAAGAGACCCAGTACTTC. Encoded protein: CAWSYQGLQETQYF.

The chain recombines TRBV5-1 with TRBJ1-4; a weak D match, TRBD1 (5 bases). The V end was cut by 0 bases, the J end by 3 bases, with 12 bases between. This CDR3 comprises 16 residues. CDR1 is SGHRS, CDR2 YFSETQ, per germline. As DNA, the CDR3 is TGCGCCAGCAGCTTGGGGTCAGGGAACGCTAATGAAAAACTGTTTTTT. Its protein is CASSLGSGNANEKLFF.

This clone was detected only once. The CDR3 bases are TGTGCCAGCAGGGAACCTTTGCCCTACGAGCAGTACTTC. This translates into CASREPLPYEQYF. This chain links TRBV6-1 with TRBJ2-7, with unresolved D. V shed 6 bases and J shed 2 bases, with 11 bases lying between them. CDR1 and CDR2 (germline): MNHNS, SASEGT. This CDR3 comprises 13 residues.

The chain couples TRBV7-9 to TRBJ2-7; tentative D call: TRBD1 (6 bases). Germline CDR1 is SEHNR and CDR2 is FQNEAQ (reference sequence). V was shortened by 5 bases and J by 6 bases, with 23 bases between the two germline ends. The length of the CDR3 is 16 residues. In DNA form, the CDR3 reads TGTGCCAGCAGCGGAGGCCTTGCAGGGGTTTCTCTCGAGCAGTACTTC. Amino acid sequence: CASSGGLAGVSLEQYF.

This clone was observed once. The rearrangement links TRBV6-4 to TRBJ1-1, with TRBD1 matching 10 bases. J gave up 0 bases and V 8 bases, and 0 bases lay outside the gene matches. The CDR3 is 13 residues long. Germline V gene data show CDR1 as MRHNA and CDR2 as SNTAGT. The CDR3: CASGQGVNTEAFF. DNA for the CDR3: TGTGCCAGCGGACAGGGGGTGAACACTGAAGCTTTCTTT.

V gene TRBV28 combines with J gene TRBJ2-1; the D gene is possibly TRBD1 (6 bases). The CDR3 is made up of 15 amino acids. CDR1 and CDR2 (germline): MDHEN, SYDVKM. Trimming pared 5 bases from V and 7 bases from J, leaving 18 bases between. The CDR3: CASSPTGRLVNEQFF. The CDR3, as DNA: TGTGCCAGCAGTCCAACAGGGCGGTTGGTGAATGAGCAGTTCTTC.

V gene TRBV5-5 combines with J gene TRBJ1-2, with a possible D match to TRBD1 (6 bases). V lost 1 base to trimming and J lost 3 bases, with 10 bases between them. Germline V gene lookup returns CDR1 SGHKS and CDR2 YYEKEE (reference sequence). The CDR3 has 14 amino acids. In DNA, the CDR3 is TGTGCCAGCAGCTTGTCGGGGGGCGACTATGGCTACACCTTC. Translating gives CASSLSGGDYGYTF.

The chain uses TRBV7-9 and TRBJ1-5, with TRBD1 as a possible D gene (5 bases). Germline V CDR1 and CDR2: SEHNR, FQNEAQ (reference sequence). The CDR3 sequence is 14 residues long. The V gene lost 3 bases and the J gene lost 5 bases, with 11 bases spanning the gap. The CDR3 region is CASSFLGGDQPQHF. Written as DNA, the CDR3 is TGTGCCAGCAGCTTCCTCGGGGGGGATCAGCCCCAGCATTTT.

The chain links TRBV6-4 to TRBJ2-1; no definite D call. This CDR3 comprises 15 residues. The ends were cut back, 3 bases at V and 0 bases at J, with 9 bases in the middle. Looked up from germline, CDR1 is MRHNA and CDR2 is SNTAGT. In DNA form, the CDR3 reads TGTGCCAGCAGTGAAAGGGTCCTCTCCTACAATGAGCAGTTCTTC. Translating gives CASSERVLSYNEQFF.

This clone was observed a single time. The rearrangement uses TRBV7-2 and TRBJ2-3; no definite D call. Germline CDR1 is SGHTA and CDR2 is FQGNSA. V lost 1 base to trimming and J lost 3 bases, with 11 bases between them. The CDR3 is made up of 15 amino acids. CDR3 loop: CASSLDVGFTDTQYF. The CDR3 DNA reads as TGTGCCAGCAGCTTAGACGTAGGGTTTACAGATACGCAGTATTTT.

This clone was detected only a few times. The chain employs TRBV29-1 and TRBJ1-1, with D possibly being TRBD1 (6 bases). The CDR3 sequence is 13 residues long. Trimming removed 4 bases at V and 0 bases at J, with 9 bases between. Germline-derived CDR1 and CDR2 are SQVTM and ANQGSEA. The CDR3 sequence: CSVGGLMNTEAFF. CDR3 DNA sequence: TGCAGCGTTGGGGGGCTTATGAACACTGAAGCTTTCTTT. The full variable domain, its missing parts supplied by reference TRBV29-1 and TRBJ1-1, is SAVISQKPSRDICQRGTSLTIQCQVDSQVTMMFWYRQQPGQSLTLIATANQGSEATYESGFVIDKFPISRPNLTFSTLTVSNMSPEDSSIYLCSVGGLMNTEAFFGQGTRLTVV.

The chain employs TRBV20-1 and TRBJ1-2; no clear D. This CDR3 is 11 amino acids long. Trimming took 5 bases from V and 1 from J, leaving 5 bases between them. The germline gives CDR1 DFQATT, CDR2 SNEGSKA (reference sequence). This chain's CDR3 is CSAGNNYGYTF. Here the CDR3 DNA reads TGCAGTGCTGGTAATAACTATGGCTACACCTTC.